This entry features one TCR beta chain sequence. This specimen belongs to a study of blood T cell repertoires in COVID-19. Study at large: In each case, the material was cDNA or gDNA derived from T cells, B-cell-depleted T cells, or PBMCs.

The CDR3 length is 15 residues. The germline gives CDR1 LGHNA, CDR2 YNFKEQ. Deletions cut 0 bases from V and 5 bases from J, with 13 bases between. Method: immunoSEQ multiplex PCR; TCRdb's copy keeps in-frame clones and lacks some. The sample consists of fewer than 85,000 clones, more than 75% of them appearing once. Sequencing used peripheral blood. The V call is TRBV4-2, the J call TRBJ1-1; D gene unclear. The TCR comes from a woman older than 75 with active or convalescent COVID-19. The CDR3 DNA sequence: TGTGCCAGCAGCCAAGATTTCATGGTCGAGACTGAAGCTTTCTTT. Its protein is CASSQDFMVETEAFF.